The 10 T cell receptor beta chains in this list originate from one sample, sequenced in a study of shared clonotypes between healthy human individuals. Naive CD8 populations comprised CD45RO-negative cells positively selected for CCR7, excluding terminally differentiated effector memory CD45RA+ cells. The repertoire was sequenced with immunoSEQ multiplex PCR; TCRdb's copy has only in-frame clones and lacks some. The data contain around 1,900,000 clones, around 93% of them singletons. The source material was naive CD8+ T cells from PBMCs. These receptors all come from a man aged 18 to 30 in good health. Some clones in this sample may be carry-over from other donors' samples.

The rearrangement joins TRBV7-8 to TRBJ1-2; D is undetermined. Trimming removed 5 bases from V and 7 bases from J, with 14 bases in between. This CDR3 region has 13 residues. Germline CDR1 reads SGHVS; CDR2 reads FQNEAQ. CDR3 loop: CASSLGVHGGYTF. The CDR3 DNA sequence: TGTGCCAGCAGCCTCGGAGTACACGGTGGCTACACCTTC.

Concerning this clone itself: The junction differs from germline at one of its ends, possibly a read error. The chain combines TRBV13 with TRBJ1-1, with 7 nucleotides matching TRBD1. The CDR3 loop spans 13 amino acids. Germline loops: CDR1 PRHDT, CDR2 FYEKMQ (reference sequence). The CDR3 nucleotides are TGTGCCAGCAGCCTAGGACAGGTCCCTGAAGCTTTCTTT. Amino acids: CASSLGQVPEAFF.

The CDR3 DNA reads TGTGCCAGCAGTTTACGTCCACAGGGGGGCTATGGCTACACCTTC. As protein: CASSLRPQGGYGYTF. J is TRBJ1-2 and V is TRBV27; 8 nucleotides line up with TRBD1. The CDR3 covers 15 residues. CDR1 and CDR2 from the germline V gene are MNHEY and SMNVEV (reference sequence). Trimming removed 2 bases from V and 4 bases from J; junction bases left unmatched: 6.

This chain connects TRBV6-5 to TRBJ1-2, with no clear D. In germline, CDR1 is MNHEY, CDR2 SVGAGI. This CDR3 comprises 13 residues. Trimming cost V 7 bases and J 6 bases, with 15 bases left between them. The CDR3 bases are TGTGCCAGCACCGGATTAGGGAAGGATGGCTACACCTTC. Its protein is CASTGLGKDGYTF.

CDR3 sequence reads: CASSREPGTSYEQYF. CDR3 DNA sequence: TGTGCCAGCAGCCGAGAGCCCGGGACCTCCTACGAGCAGTACTTC. This sequence joins TRBV7-9 and TRBJ2-7; D may be TRBD1 or TRBD2 (5 bases each). CDR1 is SEHNR, CDR2 FQNEAQ, per germline (reference sequence). The CDR3 runs 15 residues. V lost 5 bases to trimming and J lost 0 bases, with 14 bases between them.

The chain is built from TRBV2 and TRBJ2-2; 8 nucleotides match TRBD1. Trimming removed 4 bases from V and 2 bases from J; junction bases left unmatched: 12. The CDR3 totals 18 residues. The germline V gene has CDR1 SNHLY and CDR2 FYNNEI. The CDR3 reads CASSVRQGIDLNTGELFF. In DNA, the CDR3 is TGTGCCAGCAGTGTACGACAGGGGATCGACCTAAACACCGGGGAGCTGTTTTTT.

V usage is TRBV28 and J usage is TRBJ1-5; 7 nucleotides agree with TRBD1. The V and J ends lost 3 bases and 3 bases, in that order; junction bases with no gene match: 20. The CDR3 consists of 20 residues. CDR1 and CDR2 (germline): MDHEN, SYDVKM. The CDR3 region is CASSFSLSGGRGAYNQPQHF. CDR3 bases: TGTGCCAGCAGTTTTTCCCTTTCCGGAGGCAGGGGGGCCTACAATCAGCCCCAGCATTTT.

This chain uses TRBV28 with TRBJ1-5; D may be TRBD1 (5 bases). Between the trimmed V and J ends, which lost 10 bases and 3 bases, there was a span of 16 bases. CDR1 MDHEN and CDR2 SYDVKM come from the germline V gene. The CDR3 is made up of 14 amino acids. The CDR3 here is CATTHRRNNQPQHF. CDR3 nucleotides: TGTGCCACCACCCACAGGAGGAACAATCAGCCCCAGCATTTT.

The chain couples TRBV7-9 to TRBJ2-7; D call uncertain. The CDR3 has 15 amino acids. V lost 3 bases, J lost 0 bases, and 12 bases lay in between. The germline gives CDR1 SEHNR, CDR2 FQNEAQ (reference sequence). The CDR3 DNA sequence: TGTGCCAGCAGCTTTGGGGTAGGCAGCTCCTACGAGCAGTACTTC. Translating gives CASSFGVGSSYEQYF.

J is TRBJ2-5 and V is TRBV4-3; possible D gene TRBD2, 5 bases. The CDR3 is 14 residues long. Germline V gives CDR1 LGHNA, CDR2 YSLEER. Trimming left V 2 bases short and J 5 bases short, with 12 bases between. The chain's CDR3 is CASSQTSLGETQYF. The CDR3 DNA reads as TGCGCCAGCAGCCAAACTAGTCTTGGCGAGACCCAGTACTTC.